This T cell receptor beta chain was sequenced during a study of response to subunit inactivated influenza vaccine. TCRdb independently ran MiXCR on the RT-PCR reads; one entry per CDR3 protein. The data show approximately 250,000 distinct CDR3 sequences, 9% to 15% seen once. About this clonotype itself: A much larger clone differs by one base, so this may be a read error.

The source of this sequence is a man aged 45-65 years who received an inactivated influenza vaccine. The material was non-naive T cells sorted from PBMCs, obtained 14 to 15 days before vaccination.

CDR3 DNA: TGTACCAGCAGTTTCGGGGACAGCACCTACGAGCAGTACTTC. Translating it yields CTSSFGDSTYEQYF. The chain uses TRBV27 and TRBJ2-7; TRBD1 matches at 7 bases. CDR1 is MNHEY and CDR2 is SMNVEV in the germline V gene (reference sequence). The length of the CDR3 is 14 residues.